This T cell receptor beta chain was obtained from a study of post-analysis software for immune sequencing data. The CDR3 consists of 16 residues. Germline V gene sequence: CDR1 DFQATT, CDR2 SNEGSKA (reference sequence). Points from the study as a whole: Elevated frequency relative to controls characterized four or five TRBV segments in patients, TRBV5-6, TRBV5-1 and TRBV20-1 among them.

The library was made from cDNA and included unique molecular identifiers. TCRdb used MiXCR to reprocess the PCR reads, holding one entry per CDR3 protein. The data show a few hundred thousand distinct CDR3 sequences, less than 40% seen once. Worth noting for this clonotype: What it binds is unknown.

Specimen: blood. This sequence originates from a girl aged 2 to 9 with multiple sclerosis. The chain joins TRBV20-1 to TRBJ2-4, with 9 bases identical to TRBD2. The DNA end lines up better with TRBJ2-7; the J call may be wrong. CDR3 nucleotides: TGCAGTGCTAGAGATTTACTGGGACTAGCATCCTACGAGCAGTACTTC. This translates into CSARDLLGLASYEQYF.